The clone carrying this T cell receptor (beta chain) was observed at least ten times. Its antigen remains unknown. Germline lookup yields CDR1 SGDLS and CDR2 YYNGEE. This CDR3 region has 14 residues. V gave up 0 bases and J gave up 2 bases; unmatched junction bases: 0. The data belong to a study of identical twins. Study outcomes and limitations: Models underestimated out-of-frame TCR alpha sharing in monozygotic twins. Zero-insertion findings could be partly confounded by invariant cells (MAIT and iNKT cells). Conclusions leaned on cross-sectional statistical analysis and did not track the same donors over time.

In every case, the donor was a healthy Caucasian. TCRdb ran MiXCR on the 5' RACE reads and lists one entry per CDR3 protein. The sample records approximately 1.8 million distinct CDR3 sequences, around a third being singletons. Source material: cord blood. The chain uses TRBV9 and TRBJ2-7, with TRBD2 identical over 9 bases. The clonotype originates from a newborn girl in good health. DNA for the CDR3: TGTGCCAGCAGCGTAGGCGGGGGGGCCTACGAGCAGTACTTC. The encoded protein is CASSVGGGAYEQYF. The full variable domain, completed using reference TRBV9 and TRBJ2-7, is DSGVTQTPKHLITATGQRVTLRCSPRSGDLSVYWYQQSLDQGLQFLIQYYNGEERAKGNILERFSAQQFPDLHSELNLSSLELGDSALYFCASSVGGGAYEQYFGPGTRLTVT.